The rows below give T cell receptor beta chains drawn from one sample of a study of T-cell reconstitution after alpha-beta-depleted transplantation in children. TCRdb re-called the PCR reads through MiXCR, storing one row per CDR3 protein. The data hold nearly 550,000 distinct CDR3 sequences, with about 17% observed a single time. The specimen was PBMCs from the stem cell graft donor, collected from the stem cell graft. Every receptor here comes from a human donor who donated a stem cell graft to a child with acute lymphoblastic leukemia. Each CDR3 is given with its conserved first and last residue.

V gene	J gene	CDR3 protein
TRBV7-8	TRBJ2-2	CASSLVLAGGPNTGELFF
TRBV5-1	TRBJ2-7	CASSTDRDYEQYF
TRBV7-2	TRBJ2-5	CASSLLWREEGETQYF
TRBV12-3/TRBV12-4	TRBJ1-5	CASTREGTRPQHF
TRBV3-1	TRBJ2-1	CASSQDHDSYNEQFF
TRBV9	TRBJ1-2	CASSDLTGRRPYGYTF
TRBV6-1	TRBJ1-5	CASSRGTGYYQPQHF
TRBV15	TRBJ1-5	CATSSRHTGGFNQPQHF
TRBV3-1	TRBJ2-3	CASSLRGYTQYF
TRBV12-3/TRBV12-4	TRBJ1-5	CASSLTGPGNQPQHF
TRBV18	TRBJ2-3	CASSPDIGTDTQYF
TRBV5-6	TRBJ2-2	CASSLDVGGNTGELFF
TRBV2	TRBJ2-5	CASRDRDRAGETQYF
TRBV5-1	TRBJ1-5	CASSLEPFSDWGNQPQHF
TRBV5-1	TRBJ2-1	CASSGENYNEQFF
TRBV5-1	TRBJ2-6	CASSLPPPGANGLTF
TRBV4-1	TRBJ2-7	CASSQDRTSGYFSYEQYF
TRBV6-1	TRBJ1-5	CASSKTGAQPQHF
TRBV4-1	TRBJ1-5	CASSQGRGLGRNQPQHF
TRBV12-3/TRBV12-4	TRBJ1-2	CASSLYSFRDRGIYGYTF
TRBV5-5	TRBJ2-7	CASSLPPREWEQYF
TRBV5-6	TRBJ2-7	CASSAPGVVFYEQYF
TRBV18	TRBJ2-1	CASSPPETNEQFF
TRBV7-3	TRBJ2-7	CASSPSITSSEQYF
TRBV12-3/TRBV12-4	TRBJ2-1	CASSPLISRGNEQFF
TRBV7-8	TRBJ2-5	CASSPEGSGIETQYF
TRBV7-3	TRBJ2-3	CASSARLLAGATQYF
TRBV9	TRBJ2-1	CASSVEGGTSGRAGADEQFF
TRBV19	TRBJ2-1	CASSLQGMWVNNEQFF
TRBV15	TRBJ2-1	CATSRDASNSYNEQFF
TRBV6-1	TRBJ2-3	CASTPIPTDRGTDTQYF
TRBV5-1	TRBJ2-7	CASSLVIGYEQYF
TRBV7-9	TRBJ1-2	CASSPDRVGCYTF
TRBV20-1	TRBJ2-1	CSASLGANEQFF
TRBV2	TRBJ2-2	CASTTGQLTGELFF